This TCR beta chain was sequenced during a study of blood T cell repertoires in COVID-19. Study overall: Both acute and convalescent COVID-19 samples were obtained from the United States, Italy and Spain.

In the original processing: Reference gene primer amplification gave nucleated cell count estimates. Profiled with immunoSEQ multiplex PCR; TCRdb holds only in-frame clones, not every one. V and J calls and clone size are as listed in that table; D and trimming were resolved from the DNA. This table holds more than 45,000 clones, 90% found once. Trimming took off 0 bases at V and 4 bases at J, with 16 bases between the two ends. This CDR3 is 17 amino acids long. CDR1 is LGHNA and CDR2 is YSLEER in the germline V gene. The chain recombines TRBV4-3 with TRBJ1-5; no clear D gene. Sequencing input: peripheral blood. This sequence was found in a woman of 80 years or more with acute or convalescent COVID-19. CDR3 bases: TGCGCCAGCAGCCAAGATTATCGTGGAGGCGGTAATCAGCCCCAGCATTTT. Its translation: CASSQDYRGGGNQPQHF.